This T cell receptor beta chain appears in the sequencing data of a study of cytomegalovirus exposure and HLA in healthy donors. The germline V gene encodes CDR1 LGHNA and CDR2 YNFKEQ. V lost 4 bases to trimming and J lost 0 bases, with 3 bases between them. The CDR3 is 13 amino acids. 60 Vbeta and 13 Jbeta primers were used in PCR. This table comes from immunoSEQ multiplex PCR, and its TCRdb copy is limited to in-frame clones, with some not included. The sample contains over 200,000 clones, around 80% of which appear only once. The rearrangement links TRBV4-2 to TRBJ1-4, with D unclear. The receptor's source is an older woman in good health and CMV-seropositive. What was sequenced was PBMCs. The CDR3 DNA sequence: TGTGCCAGCAGCCCTACAACTAATGAAAAACTGTTTTTT. It yields the protein CASSPTTNEKLFF.